Listed here are 21 T cell receptor beta chains from one sample, sequenced in a study of blood T cell repertoires in COVID-19. Only in-frame clones appear in the TCRdb table, and some are missing; sequencing was by immunoSEQ multiplex PCR. The repertoire holds roughly 120,000 clones, with 90% as singletons. Sequenced input: peripheral blood. These receptors all stem from a man between 60 and 75 years old with COVID-19, enrolled during active disease.

This chain links TRBV19 with TRBJ1-2; a weak D match, TRBD1 (6 bases). Trimming took 6 bases from V and 8 from J, leaving 16 bases between them. The CDR3 contains 13 residues. Germline V lookup: CDR1 LNHDA, CDR2 SQIVND (reference sequence). This chain's CDR3 is CASSPTVTGGYTF. As DNA, the CDR3 is TGTGCCAGTAGCCCCACAGTCACAGGGGGCTACACCTTC.

V and J are TRBV6-2 or TRBV6-3 and TRBJ1-1; no definite D call. The germline V gene has CDR1 MNHEY and CDR2 SVGEGT. V was trimmed by 5 bases and J by 3 bases, leaving 4 bases between them. This CDR3 has 11 amino acids. DNA for the CDR3: TGTGCCAGCAGTCAATACACTGAAGCTTTCTTT. Protein: CASSQYTEAFF.

The rearrangement links TRBV10-2 to TRBJ1-2, with D possibly being TRBD1 (6 bases). Looked up from germline, CDR1 is WSHSY and CDR2 is SAAADI. The CDR3 loop spans 15 amino acids. Deletions cut 9 bases from V and 1 base from J, with 18 bases between. The CDR3 spells CASQVQGLDNYGYTF. The CDR3 coding sequence is TGCGCCAGTCAAGTCCAGGGGCTAGATAACTATGGCTACACCTTC.

V and J are TRBV28 and TRBJ1-6, with a weak D call TRBD1 (5 bases). The CDR3 consists of 15 residues. V was pared by 3 bases and J by 4 bases, with 10 bases between. Germline loops: CDR1 MDHEN, CDR2 SYDVKM. The CDR3 spells CASSFTSGYNSPLHF. The CDR3 region has the DNA TGTGCCAGCAGTTTCACGTCAGGGTATAATTCACCCCTCCACTTT.

J is TRBJ2-3 and V is TRBV24-1, with 7 bases aligning to TRBD1. Germline values: CDR1 KGHDR, CDR2 SFDVKD. Trimming at V came to 4 bases and at J to 0 bases, leaving 3 bases not matched to a gene. The CDR3 contains 15 residues. CDR3 loop: CATSEDRTSTDTQYF. CDR3 coding DNA: TGTGCCACCAGTGAGGACAGGACAAGCACAGATACGCAGTATTTT.

The chain has TRBV7-2 and TRBJ1-4; unclear D gene. Deletions cut 3 bases from V and 7 bases from J, with 15 bases between. From germline, CDR1 is SGHTA and CDR2 FQGNSA. The CDR3 totals 15 residues. The CDR3 DNA is TGTGCCAGCAGCTTCCAAGGGAGAACCGGTGAAAAACTGTTTTTT. Translated, it gives CASSFQGRTGEKLFF. The full variable domain, rest sourced from reference TRBV7-2 and TRBJ1-4, is GAGVSQSPSNKVTEKGKDVELRCDPISGHTALYWYRQSLGQGLEFLIYFQGNSAPDKSGLPSDRFSAERTGGSVSTLTIQRTQQEDSAVYLCASSFQGRTGEKLFFGSGTQLSVL.

The rearrangement links TRBV14 to TRBJ2-1, with D unresolved. Looked up from germline, CDR1 is SGHDN and CDR2 is FVKESK. The CDR3 runs 12 residues. Between the trimmed V and J ends, which lost 1 base and 9 bases, there was a span of 7 bases. CDR3 sequence reads: CASSQVDVEQFF. The DNA for the CDR3 is TGTGCCAGCAGCCAAGTAGATGTTGAGCAGTTCTTC. Supplemented by reference TRBV14 and TRBJ2-1, the full variable domain reads EAGVTQFPSHSVIEKGQTVTLRCDPISGHDNLYWYRRVMGKEIKFLLHFVKESKQDESGMPNNRFLAERTGGTYSTLKVQPAELEDSGVYFCASSQVDVEQFFGPGTRLTVL.

This rearrangement joins TRBV2 to TRBJ1-5; D is unclear. The V gene's germline CDR1 is SNHLY and CDR2 FYNNEI. This CDR3 spans 13 amino acids. Trimming shortened V by 7 bases and J by 0 bases, and 7 bases separated the two germline ends. The CDR3: CASILNSNQPQHF. The CDR3 coding sequence is TGTGCCAGCATACTGAATAGCAATCAGCCCCAGCATTTT.

J is TRBJ2-7 and V is TRBV7-9, with 8 nucleotides matching TRBD1. Unmatched junction bases numbered 4, after V lost 5 bases and J lost 4 bases. CDR3 length: 13 residues. Germline-derived CDR1 and CDR2 are SEHNR and FQNEAQ (reference sequence). The CDR3 DNA follows: TGTGCCAGCAGCACGGACAGGGTATACGAGCAGTACTTC. Translating gives CASSTDRVYEQYF. Together with reference TRBV7-9 and TRBJ2-7, the CDR3 gives the full variable domain: DTGVSQNPRHKITKRGQNVTFRCDPISEHNRLYWYRQTLGQGPEFLTYFQNEAQLEKSRLLSDRFSAERPKGSFSTLEIQRTEQGDSAMYLCASSTDRVYEQYFGPGTRLTVT.

The gene calls are TRBV6-4 and TRBJ1-1, with D unclear. Germline V CDR1 and CDR2: MRHNA, SNTAGT. V was trimmed by 5 bases and J by 7 bases, leaving 14 bases between them. The CDR3 loop spans 13 amino acids. The CDR3 coding sequence is TGTGCCAGCAGTTCGGACCGGGCGGGTGAAGCTTTCTTT. It specifies CASSSDRAGEAFF.

The rearrangement links TRBV11-3 to TRBJ2-1; TRBD1 agrees at 8 bases. V was clipped by 3 bases and J by 9 bases; unmatched bases: 10. Germline values: CDR1 SGHNT, CDR2 YENEEA. CDR3 size: 15 residues. The CDR3 DNA sequence: TGTGCCAGCAGCTTCGGTTTTGGACAGGGCGGTGAGCAGTTCTTC. Translating gives CASSFGFGQGGEQFF.

The genes are TRBV15 and TRBJ2-7; TRBD1 agrees at 10 bases. Trimming took 1 base from V and 6 from J; bases not matched to a gene: 3. The CDR3 consists of 14 residues. Germline lookup yields CDR1 LNHNV and CDR2 YYDKDF (reference sequence). In nucleotides, the CDR3 is TGTGCCACCAGCAGAGGGGACAGGGGAACCGAGCAGTACTTC. It is translated as CATSRGDRGTEQYF.

J is TRBJ2-3 and V is TRBV5-4, with 9 nucleotides matching TRBD1. Trimming at V came to 0 bases and at J to 6 bases, leaving 5 bases not matched to a gene. CDR3 length equals 15 residues. CDR1 and CDR2 from the germline V gene are SGHNT and YYREEE (reference sequence). The DNA for the CDR3 is TGTGCCAGCAGCTTGGAGGGGACAGGGACGGATACGCAGTATTTT. Its protein product is CASSLEGTGTDTQYF.

V usage is TRBV5-8 and J usage is TRBJ2-7; maybe TRBD1 (6 bases). The CDR3 length is 17 residues. CDR1 and CDR2 from the germline V gene are SGHTS and YDEGEE. The V gene lost 5 bases and the J gene lost 6 bases, with 27 bases spanning the gap. CDR3 loop: CASRQLYDRTSSGEQYF. In DNA form, the CDR3 reads TGTGCCAGCAGGCAATTGTACGACAGGACCTCCTCCGGCGAGCAGTACTTC.

J is TRBJ1-1 and V is TRBV19; D is uncertain. The CDR3 extends over 15 amino acids. The germline V and J ends were trimmed by 5 bases and 0 bases, with 13 bases remaining between them. The germline gives CDR1 LNHDA, CDR2 SQIVND (reference sequence). The CDR3 protein is CASSPSAQLNTEAFF. Written as DNA, the CDR3 is TGTGCCAGTAGTCCCTCGGCACAGCTGAACACTGAAGCTTTCTTT.

This chain uses TRBV6-5 with TRBJ2-1, with a weak D call TRBD2 (5 bases). The V and J ends lost 0 bases and 5 bases respectively, with 11 bases between them. This CDR3 has 15 residues. Per germline, CDR1 MNHEY and CDR2 SVGAGI. The CDR3 DNA reads as TGTGCCAGCAGTTACTCGACTATTCCAGACAATGAGCAGTTCTTC. Translating it yields CASSYSTIPDNEQFF.

A few counts support this clone. The CDR3: CASSEARLERTLYEQYF. CDR3 coding DNA: TGTGCCAGCAGTGAAGCACGACTAGAAAGAACGCTCTACGAGCAGTACTTC. The V and J genes are TRBV2 and TRBJ2-7; a possible D gene is TRBD2 (6 bases). V lost 0 bases and J lost 3, with 18 bases in between. Germline CDR1 is SNHLY and CDR2 is FYNNEI. The CDR3 sequence is 17 residues long.

As for this clone: The junction departs from the called germline gene at one end, perhaps through a read error. The chain is built from TRBV3-1 (or the pseudogene TRBV3-2) and TRBJ2-5; 7 bases fit TRBD1. The CDR3 sequence is 10 residues long. Looked up from germline, CDR1 is LGHDT and CDR2 is YNNKEL (reference sequence). The DNA for the CDR3 is TGTGCCAGCAGCCCAGGGACAGCCGACTTC. Its translation is CASSPGTADF.

This rearrangement joins TRBV24-1 to TRBJ1-4, with 8 bases matching TRBD1. V gave up 3 bases and J gave up 6 bases; unmatched junction bases: 8. The CDR3 covers 16 residues. Germline CDR1 and CDR2: KGHDR and SFDVKD. The DNA for the CDR3 is TGTGCCACCAGTGATACCAGAGGACAGGGAGATGAAAAACTGTTTTTT. This translates into CATSDTRGQGDEKLFF.

V gene TRBV4-3 combines with J gene TRBJ2-1; D is perhaps TRBD2 (5 bases). The germline V gene encodes CDR1 LGHNA and CDR2 YSLEER. The V end was cut by 0 bases, the J end by 0 bases, with 9 bases between. This CDR3 is built from 16 residues. The CDR3 region has the DNA TGCGCCAGCAGCCAAGATTTCAGCGGCTCCTACAATGAGCAGTTCTTC. It translates to CASSQDFSGSYNEQFF.

The genes are TRBV15 and TRBJ2-7; D is unclear. Germline loops: CDR1 LNHNV, CDR2 YYDKDF (reference sequence). The V and J ends lost 0 bases and 0 bases respectively, with 6 bases between them. This CDR3 has 14 amino acids. The CDR3 sequence is CATSRDRSSYEQYF. The CDR3 DNA sequence: TGTGCCACCAGCAGAGACAGAAGCTCCTACGAGCAGTACTTC. The full variable domain, with the rest looked up from reference TRBV15 and TRBJ2-7, is DAMVIQNPRYQVTQFGKPVTLSCSQTLNHNVMYWYQQKSSQAPKLLFHYYDKDFNNEADTPDNFQSRRPNTSFCFLDIRSPGLGDTAMYLCATSRDRSSYEQYFGPGTRLTVT.